This T cell receptor (beta chain) was observed in a study of OX40 agonist ivuxolimab in advanced cancers. Data came from immunoSEQ multiplex PCR; TCRdb stores just in-frame clones and leaves some out. Among 100,000 to 110,000 clones listed, roughly 90% were seen once. The V end lost 0 bases, the J end lost 2 bases, and 7 bases lay between the germline ends. This CDR3 region has 14 residues. Germline V CDR1 and CDR2: SGHAT, FQNNGV. This sample comprised CD4+ or CD8+ T cells sorted from blood, obtained in a trial of the OX40 agonist ivuxolimab. This clonotype was sampled from an adult with an advanced solid tumor such as melanoma, head and neck, liver or kidney cancer. This chain joins TRBV11-2 and TRBJ2-5, with D uncertain. The chain's CDR3 is CASSLEPRQETQYF. CDR3 bases: TGTGCCAGCAGCTTAGAGCCTAGACAAGAGACCCAGTACTTC.